This TCR beta chain was retrieved from a study of siplizumab effects on memory and regulatory T cells. Study outcomes and limitations: Significantly reduced by siplizumab was the cumulative frequency of alloreactive sequences, namely those traceable to unstimulated CD4+ memory cells. The study found naive T cells seemingly more diverse than memory cells and seemingly major alloresponse contributors.

The method was immunoSEQ multiplex PCR; TCRdb's version includes in-frame clones alone and lacks a portion of them. The sample lists tens of thousands of clones; about 91% were seen once. The CDR3 covers 15 residues. V gave up 8 bases and J gave up 0 bases; unmatched junction bases: 6. Germline values: CDR1 KGHSH, CDR2 LQKENI. Points on this clone: The antigen is unknown.

V gene TRBV18 combines with J gene TRBJ2-2, with 7 bases matching TRBD2. The sample was Tregs sorted from blood. The TCR originated in a human donor in good health. The CDR3 is CASPTGGPNTGELFF. The CDR3 DNA sequence: TGTGCCAGCCCCACGGGGGGTCCGAACACCGGGGAGCTGTTTTTT. The variable domain in full, completed from reference TRBV18 and TRBJ2-2, reads NAGVMQNPRHLVRRRGQEARLRCSPMKGHSHVYWYRQLPEEGLKFMVYLQKENIIDESGMPKERFSAEFPKEGPSILRIQQVVRGDSAAYFCASPTGGPNTGELFFGEGSRLTVL.